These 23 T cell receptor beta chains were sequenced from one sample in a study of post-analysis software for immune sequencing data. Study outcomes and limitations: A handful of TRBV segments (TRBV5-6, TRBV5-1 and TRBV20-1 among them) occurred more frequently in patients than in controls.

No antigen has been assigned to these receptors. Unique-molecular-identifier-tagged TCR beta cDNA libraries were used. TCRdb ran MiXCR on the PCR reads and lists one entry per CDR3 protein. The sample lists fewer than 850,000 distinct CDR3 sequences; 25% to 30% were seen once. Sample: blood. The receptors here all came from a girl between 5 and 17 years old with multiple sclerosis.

CDR3 nucleotide sequence: TGTGCCAGACCGCGACAGAGGATGGGAGAGACCCAGTACTTC. Translated, it gives CARPRQRMGETQYF. V and J are TRBV9 and TRBJ2-5; perhaps TRBD1 as D (5 bases). Deletions cut 8 bases from V and 4 bases from J, with 18 bases between. This CDR3 is built from 14 residues. From germline, CDR1 is SGDLS and CDR2 YYNGEE. The variable domain in full, with the rest retrieved from reference TRBV9 and TRBJ2-5, is DSGVTQTPKHLITATGQRVTLRCSPRSGDLSVYWYQQSLDQGLQFLIQYYNGEERAKGNILERFSAQQFPDLHSELNLSSLELGDSALYFCARPRQRMGETQYFGPGTRLLVL.

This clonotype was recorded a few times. Written as DNA, the CDR3 is TGTGCCAGCAGTCAAGGAGGGAGCGGGAGCGAGACCCAGTACTTC. Residues: CASSQGGSGSETQYF. This chain uses TRBV28 with TRBJ2-5; 8 bases are shared with TRBD2. J lost 5 bases, V lost 5 bases, and 10 bases had no gene match. Per the germline V gene, CDR1 is MDHEN and CDR2 is SYDVKM. The CDR3 loop spans 15 amino acids.

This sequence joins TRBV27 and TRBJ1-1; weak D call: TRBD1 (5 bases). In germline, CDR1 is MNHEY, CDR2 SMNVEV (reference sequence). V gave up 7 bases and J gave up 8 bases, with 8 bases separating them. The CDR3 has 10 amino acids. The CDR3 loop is CASIGHEAFF. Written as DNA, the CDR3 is TGTGCCAGCATAGGACACGAAGCTTTCTTT.

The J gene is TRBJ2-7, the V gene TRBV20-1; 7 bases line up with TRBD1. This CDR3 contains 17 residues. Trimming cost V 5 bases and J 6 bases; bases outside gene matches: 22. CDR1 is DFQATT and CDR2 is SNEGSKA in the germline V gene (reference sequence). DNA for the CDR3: TGCAGTGCTGACGGATATGACAGGGTTTCAGGTTCCGGCGAGCAGTACTTC. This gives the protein CSADGYDRVSGSGEQYF.

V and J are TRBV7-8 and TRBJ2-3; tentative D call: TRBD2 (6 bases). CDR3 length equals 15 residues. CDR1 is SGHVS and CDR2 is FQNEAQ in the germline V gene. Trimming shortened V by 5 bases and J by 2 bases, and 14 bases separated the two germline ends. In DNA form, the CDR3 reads TGTGCCAGCAGCCATCCCGGGAGCTACACAGATACGCAGTATTTT. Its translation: CASSHPGSYTDTQYF.

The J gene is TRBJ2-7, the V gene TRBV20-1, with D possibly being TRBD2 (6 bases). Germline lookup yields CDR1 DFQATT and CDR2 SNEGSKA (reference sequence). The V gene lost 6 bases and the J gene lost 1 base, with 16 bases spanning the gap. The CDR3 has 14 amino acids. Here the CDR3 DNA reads TGCAGTGCGGGAGGTTGGGACGGATCCTACGAGCAGTACTTC. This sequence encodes CSAGGWDGSYEQYF.

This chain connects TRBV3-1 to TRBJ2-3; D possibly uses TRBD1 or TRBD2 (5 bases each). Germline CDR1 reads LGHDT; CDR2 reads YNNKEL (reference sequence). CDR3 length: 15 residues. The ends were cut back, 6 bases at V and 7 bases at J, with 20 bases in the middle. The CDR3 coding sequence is TGTGCCAGCAGTGGGACGGTGAACCTACCTAATACGCAGTATTTT. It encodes CASSGTVNLPNTQYF.

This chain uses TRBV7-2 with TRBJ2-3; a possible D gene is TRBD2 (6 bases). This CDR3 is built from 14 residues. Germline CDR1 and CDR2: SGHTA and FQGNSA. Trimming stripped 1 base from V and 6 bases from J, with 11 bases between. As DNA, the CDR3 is TGTGCCAGCAGCTTAGGGGCAGGGAGGGATACGCAGTATTTT. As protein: CASSLGAGRDTQYF.

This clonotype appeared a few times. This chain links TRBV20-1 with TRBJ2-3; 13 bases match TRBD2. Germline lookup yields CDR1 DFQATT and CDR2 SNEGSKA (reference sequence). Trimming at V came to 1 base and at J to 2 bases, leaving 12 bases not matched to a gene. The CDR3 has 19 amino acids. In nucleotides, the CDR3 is TGCAGTGCTAGAGGGACTAGCGGGGGCCCCCCGTTCCTCACAGATACGCAGTATTTT. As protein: CSARGTSGGPPFLTDTQYF.

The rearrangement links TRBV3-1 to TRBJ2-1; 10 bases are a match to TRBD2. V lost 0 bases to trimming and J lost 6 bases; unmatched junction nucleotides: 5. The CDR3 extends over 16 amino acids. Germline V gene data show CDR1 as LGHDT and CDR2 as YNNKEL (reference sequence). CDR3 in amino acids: CASSQDTAGGPNEQFF. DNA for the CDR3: TGTGCCAGCAGCCAAGATACAGCGGGAGGGCCCAATGAGCAGTTCTTC.

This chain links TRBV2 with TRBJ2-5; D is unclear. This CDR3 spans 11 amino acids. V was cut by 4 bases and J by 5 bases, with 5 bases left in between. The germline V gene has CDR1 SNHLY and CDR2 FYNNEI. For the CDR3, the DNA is TGTGCCAGCAGTGCTCTGGAGACCCAGTACTTC. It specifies CASSALETQYF. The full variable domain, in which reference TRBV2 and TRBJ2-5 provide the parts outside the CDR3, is EPEVTQTPSHQVTQMGQEVILRCVPISNHLYFYWYRQILGQKVEFLVSFYNNEISEKSEIFDDQFSVERPDGSNFTLKIRSTKLEDSAMYFCASSALETQYFGPGTRLLVL.

The CDR3 bases are TGTGCCAGCAGGGGTTACACAGATACGCAGTATTTT. This encodes CASRGYTDTQYF. V and J are TRBV6-5 and TRBJ2-3; no clear D gene. The CDR3 is 12 amino acids. Germline V gene sequence: CDR1 MNHEY, CDR2 SVGAGI. V lost 6 bases to trimming and J lost 2 bases, with 6 bases between them.

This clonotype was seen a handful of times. This CDR3 is CATSDGDPYEQYF. The CDR3, as DNA: TGTGCCACCAGTGATGGGGATCCTTACGAGCAGTACTTC. The V and J genes are TRBV24-1 and TRBJ2-7, with D uncertain. From germline, CDR1 is KGHDR and CDR2 SFDVKD. V dropped 3 bases and J dropped 4 bases, with 9 bases sitting between them. The CDR3 is made up of 13 amino acids.

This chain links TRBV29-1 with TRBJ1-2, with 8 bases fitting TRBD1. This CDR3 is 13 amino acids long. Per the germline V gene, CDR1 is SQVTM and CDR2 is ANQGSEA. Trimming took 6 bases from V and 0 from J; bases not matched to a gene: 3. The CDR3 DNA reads TGCAGCGTCGGACAGGGATCTAACTATGGCTACACCTTC. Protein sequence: CSVGQGSNYGYTF. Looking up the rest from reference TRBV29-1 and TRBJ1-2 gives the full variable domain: SAVISQKPSRDICQRGTSLTIQCQVDSQVTMMFWYRQQPGQSLTLIATANQGSEATYESGFVIDKFPISRPNLTFSTLTVSNMSPEDSSIYLCSVGQGSNYGYTFGSGTRLTVV.

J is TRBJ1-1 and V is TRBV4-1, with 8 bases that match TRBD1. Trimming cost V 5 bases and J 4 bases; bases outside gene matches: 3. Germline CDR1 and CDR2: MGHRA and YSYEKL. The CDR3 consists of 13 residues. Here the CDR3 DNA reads TGCGCCAGCAGCTCCGACAGGGGCACTGAAGCTTTCTTT. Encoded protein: CASSSDRGTEAFF.

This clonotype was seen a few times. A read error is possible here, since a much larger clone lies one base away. CDR3 nucleotide sequence: TGCAGCGTTGATGGTAGGGGGACAGCCTACGAGCGGTACTTC. It specifies CSVDGRGTAYERYF. The rearrangement joins TRBV29-1 to TRBJ2-7; 7 nucleotides agree with TRBD1. The CDR3 has 14 residues. The V gene's germline CDR1 is SQVTM and CDR2 ANQGSEA.

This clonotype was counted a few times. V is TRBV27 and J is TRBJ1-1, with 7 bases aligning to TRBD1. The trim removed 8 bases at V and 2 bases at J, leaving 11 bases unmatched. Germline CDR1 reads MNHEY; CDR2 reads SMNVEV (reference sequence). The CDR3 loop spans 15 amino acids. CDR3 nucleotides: TGTGCCAGCTGGAGGGCAGGGGGTCGAAACACTGAAGCTTTCTTT. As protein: CASWRAGGRNTEAFF.

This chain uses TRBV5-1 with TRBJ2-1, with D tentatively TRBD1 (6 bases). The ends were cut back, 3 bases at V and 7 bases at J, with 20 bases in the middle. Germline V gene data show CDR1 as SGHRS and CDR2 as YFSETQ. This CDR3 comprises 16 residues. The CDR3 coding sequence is TGCGCCAGCAGCTCAGGGGACGCGCTGGGGCTAAATGAGCAGTTCTTC. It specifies CASSSGDALGLNEQFF.

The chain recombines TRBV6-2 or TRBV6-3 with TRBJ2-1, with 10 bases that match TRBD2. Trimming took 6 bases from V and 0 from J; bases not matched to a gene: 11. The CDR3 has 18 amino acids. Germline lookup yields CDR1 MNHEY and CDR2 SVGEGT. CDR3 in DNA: TGTGCCAGCAGCTCCGTAGCGGGAGGAACTAGCTCCTACAATGAGCAGTTCTTC. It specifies CASSSVAGGTSSYNEQFF.

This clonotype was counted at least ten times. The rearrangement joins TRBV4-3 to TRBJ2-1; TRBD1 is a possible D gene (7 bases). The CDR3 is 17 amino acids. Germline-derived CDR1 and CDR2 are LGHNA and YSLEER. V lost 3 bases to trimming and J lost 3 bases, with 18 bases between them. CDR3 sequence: CASSQGGGQVRYNEQFF. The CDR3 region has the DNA TGCGCCAGCAGCCAGGGGGGAGGACAGGTTCGCTACAATGAGCAGTTCTTC.

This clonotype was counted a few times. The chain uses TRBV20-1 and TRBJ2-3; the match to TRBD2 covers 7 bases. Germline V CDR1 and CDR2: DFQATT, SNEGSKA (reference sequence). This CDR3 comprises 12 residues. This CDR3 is CRPGLKDNTQYF. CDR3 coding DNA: TGCAGGCCGGGACTAAAGGACAATACGCAGTATTTT.

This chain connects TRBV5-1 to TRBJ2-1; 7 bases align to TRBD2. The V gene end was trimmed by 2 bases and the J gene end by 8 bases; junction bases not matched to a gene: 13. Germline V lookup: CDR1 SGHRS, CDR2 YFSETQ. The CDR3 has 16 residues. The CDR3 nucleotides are TGCGCCAGCAGCTTTGGCGGGCGGGAGAGCAGGGATGAGCAGTTCTTC. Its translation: CASSFGGRESRDEQFF.

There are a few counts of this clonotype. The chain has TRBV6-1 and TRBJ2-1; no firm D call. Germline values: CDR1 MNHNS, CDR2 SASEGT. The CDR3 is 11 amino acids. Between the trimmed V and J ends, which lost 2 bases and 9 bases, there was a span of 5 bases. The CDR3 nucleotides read TGTGCCAGCAGTGAAAGGTCTGAGCAGTTCTTC. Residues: CASSERSEQFF.